A single sample is the source of the 8 T cell receptor beta chains below, sequenced in a study of T cell responses to AZD1222 COVID-19 vaccine. Using immunoSEQ multiplex PCR, the repertoire was profiled, and TCRdb retains in-frame clones only, with some absent. The sample contains about 160,000 clones, about 90% of which appear only once. This specimen was peripheral blood, taken on day 0 of MenACWY control vaccination. The receptors derive from an adult in good health.

This clone was counted once. This sequence joins TRBV6-2 or TRBV6-3 and TRBJ2-1; D is ambiguous. The germline gives CDR1 MNHEY, CDR2 SVGEGT. The germline V and J ends were trimmed by 6 bases and 8 bases, with 11 bases remaining between them. This CDR3 spans 12 amino acids. Written as DNA, the CDR3 is TGTGCCAGCAGCCGCGTCCCGGATGAGCAGTTCTTC. It is translated as CASSRVPDEQFF.

J is TRBJ1-2 and V is TRBV2; no clear D. From germline, CDR1 is SNHLY and CDR2 FYNNEI. There are 14 residues in the CDR3. Trimming shortened V by 1 base and J by 7 bases, and 13 bases separated the two germline ends. CDR3 sequence reads: CASSEETANGGYTF. The CDR3 coding sequence is TGTGCCAGCAGTGAAGAGACGGCAAACGGTGGCTACACCTTC.

The chain is built from TRBV5-1 and TRBJ2-7; D may be TRBD1 or TRBD2 (5 bases each). V dropped 0 bases and J dropped 7 bases, with 23 bases sitting between them. Germline CDR1 reads SGHRS; CDR2 reads YFSETQ. CDR3 size: 17 residues. The CDR3 nucleotides read TGCGCCAGCAGCTTGGCGACCCGGGACCGGGGAAGTGGTGAGCAGTACTTC. As protein: CASSLATRDRGSGEQYF.

The chain joins TRBV7-9 to TRBJ1-3, with D unresolved. The ends were cut back, 5 bases at V and 0 bases at J, with 11 bases in the middle. Germline assignment: CDR1 SEHNR and CDR2 FQNEAQ (reference sequence). The CDR3 spans 15 residues. DNA of the CDR3: TGTGCCAGCAGCCCCGACCGTGCCTCTGGAAACACCATATATTTT. Its translation is CASSPDRASGNTIYF. The whole variable domain, remainder taken from reference TRBV7-9 and TRBJ1-3, is DTGVSQNPRHKITKRGQNVTFRCDPISEHNRLYWYRQTLGQGPEFLTYFQNEAQLEKSRLLSDRFSAERPKGSFSTLEIQRTEQGDSAMYLCASSPDRASGNTIYFGEGSWLTVV.

The chain employs TRBV7-8 and TRBJ1-1, with 9 bases identical to TRBD1. J lost 3 bases, V lost 3 bases, and 14 bases had no gene match. Germline V gene lookup returns CDR1 SGHVS and CDR2 FQNEAQ. The length of the CDR3 is 18 residues. The CDR3: CASSFMYRGRGSDTEAFF. CDR3 DNA: TGTGCCAGCAGCTTTATGTACAGGGGGCGAGGATCGGACACTGAAGCTTTCTTT.

V gene TRBV19 combines with J gene TRBJ1-2, with D unresolved. The CDR3 contains 14 residues. CDR1 and CDR2 (germline): LNHDA, SQIVND (reference sequence). V shed 2 bases and J shed 7 bases, with 14 bases lying between them. Written as DNA, the CDR3 is TGTGCCAGTAGTATACTAGGCCCGGCCGCTGGCTACACCTTC. It codes for CASSILGPAAGYTF.

The V and J genes are TRBV11-3 and TRBJ1-4; D is unclear. The V gene's germline CDR1 is SGHNT and CDR2 YENEEA. The CDR3 has 15 residues. V was clipped by 6 bases and J by 4 bases, with 15 bases between them. The CDR3 sequence is CASSPSSVDNEKLFF. The CDR3 coding sequence is TGTGCCAGCAGTCCCTCTTCGGTGGATAATGAAAAACTGTTTTTT.

The chain combines TRBV13 with TRBJ2-7, with 7 positions matching TRBD1. This CDR3 region has 15 residues. Germline V gene data show CDR1 as PRHDT and CDR2 as FYEKMQ (reference sequence). J gave up 0 bases and V 5 bases, and 7 bases lay outside the gene matches. CDR3 nucleotides: TGTGCCAGCAGCCATAGGGGGCTTGGCTCCTACGAGCAGTACTTC. It translates to CASSHRGLGSYEQYF.